This T cell receptor (beta chain) is from a study of blood T cell repertoires in COVID-19. The V gene's germline CDR1 is SGHRS and CDR2 YFSETQ. Trimming removed 6 bases from V and 0 bases from J, with 13 bases in between. The CDR3 loop spans 14 amino acids. This clone has just a few counts. Methods used by the authors: Cell counts per sample came from amplifying reference gene primers. Sequenced by immunoSEQ multiplex PCR; TCRdb stores in-frame clones only, minus some. For V, J and clone size, that table is used; D and trimming come from the DNA. Found here are 150,000 to 200,000 clones, 80% to 90% of them singletons; the top ten hold about 15%.

What was sequenced was peripheral blood. The V call is TRBV5-1, the J call TRBJ2-7; D is uncertain. The TCR was taken from an older woman with COVID-19, enrolled during active disease. The CDR3 sequence is CASKQEASSYEQYF. DNA of the CDR3: TGCGCCAGCAAGCAAGAGGCCAGCTCCTACGAGCAGTACTTC.